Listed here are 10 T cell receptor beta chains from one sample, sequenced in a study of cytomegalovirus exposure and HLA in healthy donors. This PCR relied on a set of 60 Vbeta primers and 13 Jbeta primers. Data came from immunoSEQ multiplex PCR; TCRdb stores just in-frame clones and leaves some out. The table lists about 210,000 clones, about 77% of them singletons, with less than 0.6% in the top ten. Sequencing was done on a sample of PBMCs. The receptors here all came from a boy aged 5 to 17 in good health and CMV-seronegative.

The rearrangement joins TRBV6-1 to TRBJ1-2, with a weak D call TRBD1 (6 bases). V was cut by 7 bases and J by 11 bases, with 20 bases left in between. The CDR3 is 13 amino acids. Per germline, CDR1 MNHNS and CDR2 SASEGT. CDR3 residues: CASTYQGLVSYTF. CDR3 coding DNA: TGTGCCAGCACTTACCAGGGGTTAGTGAGTTACACCTTC.

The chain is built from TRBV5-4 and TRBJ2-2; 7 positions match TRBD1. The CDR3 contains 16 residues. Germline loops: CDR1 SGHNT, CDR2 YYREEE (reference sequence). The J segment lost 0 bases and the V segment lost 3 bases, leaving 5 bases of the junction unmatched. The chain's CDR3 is CASSSRDSPNTGELFF. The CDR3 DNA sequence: TGTGCCAGCAGCTCCAGGGACAGTCCGAACACCGGGGAGCTGTTTTTT.

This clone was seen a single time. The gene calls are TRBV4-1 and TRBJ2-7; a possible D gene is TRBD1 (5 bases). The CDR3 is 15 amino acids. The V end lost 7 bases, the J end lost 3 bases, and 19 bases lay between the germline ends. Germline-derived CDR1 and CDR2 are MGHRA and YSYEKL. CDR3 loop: CASTLGVGAHYEQYF. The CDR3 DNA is TGCGCCAGCACCCTAGGGGTTGGAGCGCACTACGAGCAGTACTTC.

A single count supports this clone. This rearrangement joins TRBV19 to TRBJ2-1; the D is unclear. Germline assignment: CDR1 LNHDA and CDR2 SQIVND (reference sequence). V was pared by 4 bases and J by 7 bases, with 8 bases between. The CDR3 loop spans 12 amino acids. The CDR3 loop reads CASSTRWNEQFF. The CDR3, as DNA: TGTGCCAGTAGTACCAGGTGGAATGAGCAGTTCTTC.

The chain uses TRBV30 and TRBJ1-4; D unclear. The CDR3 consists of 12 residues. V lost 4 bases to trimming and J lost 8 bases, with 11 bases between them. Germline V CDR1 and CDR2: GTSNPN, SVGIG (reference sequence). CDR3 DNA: TGTGCCTGGAATAAGACACCAGAAAAACTGTTTTTT. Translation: CAWNKTPEKLFF. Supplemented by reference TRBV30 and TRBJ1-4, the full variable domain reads SQTIHQWPATLVQPVGSPLSLECTVEGTSNPNLYWYRQAAGRGLQLLFYSVGIGQISSEVPQNLSASRPQDRQFILSSKKLLLSDSGFYLCAWNKTPEKLFFGSGTQLSVL.

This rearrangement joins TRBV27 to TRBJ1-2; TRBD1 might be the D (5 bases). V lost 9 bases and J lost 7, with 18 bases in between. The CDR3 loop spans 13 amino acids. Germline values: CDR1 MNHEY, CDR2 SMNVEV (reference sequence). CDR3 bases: TGTGCCAGTCGGGTCCCCGGGAGGGGTGGCTACACCTTC. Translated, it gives CASRVPGRGGYTF.

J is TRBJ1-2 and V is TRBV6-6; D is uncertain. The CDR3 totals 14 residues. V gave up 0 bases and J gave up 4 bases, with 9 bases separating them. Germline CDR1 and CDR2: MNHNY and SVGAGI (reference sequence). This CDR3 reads CASSYSGEGYGYTF. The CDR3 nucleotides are TGTGCCAGCAGTTACTCCGGGGAAGGCTATGGCTACACCTTC.

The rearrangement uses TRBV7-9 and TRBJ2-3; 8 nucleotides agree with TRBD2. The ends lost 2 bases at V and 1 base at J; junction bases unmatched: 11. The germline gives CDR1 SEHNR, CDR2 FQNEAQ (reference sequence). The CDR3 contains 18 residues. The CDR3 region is CASSLIALAGGRTDTQYF. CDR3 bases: TGTGCCAGCAGCTTAATCGCCTTGGCGGGGGGCCGCACAGATACGCAGTATTTT.

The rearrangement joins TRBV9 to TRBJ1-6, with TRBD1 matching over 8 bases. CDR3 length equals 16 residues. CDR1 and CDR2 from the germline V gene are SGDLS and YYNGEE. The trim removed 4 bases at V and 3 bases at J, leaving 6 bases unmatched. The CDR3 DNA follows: TGTGCCAGCAGCCCGCAGGGGGCGAACTATAATTCACCCCTCCACTTT. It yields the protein CASSPQGANYNSPLHF.

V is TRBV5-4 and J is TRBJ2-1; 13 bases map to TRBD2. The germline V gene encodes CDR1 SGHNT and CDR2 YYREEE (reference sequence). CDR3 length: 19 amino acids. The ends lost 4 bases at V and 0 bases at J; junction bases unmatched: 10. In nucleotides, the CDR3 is TGTGCCAGCAGCGGGGGCACTAGCGGGAGGGGAAGCTCCTACAATGAGCAGTTCTTC. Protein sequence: CASSGGTSGRGSSYNEQFF. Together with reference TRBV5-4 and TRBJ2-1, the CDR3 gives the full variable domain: ETGVTQSPTHLIKTRGQQVTLRCSSQSGHNTVSWYQQALGQGPQFIFQYYREEENGRGNFPPRFSGLQFPNYSSELNVNALELDDSALYLCASSGGTSGRGSSYNEQFFGPGTRLTVL.